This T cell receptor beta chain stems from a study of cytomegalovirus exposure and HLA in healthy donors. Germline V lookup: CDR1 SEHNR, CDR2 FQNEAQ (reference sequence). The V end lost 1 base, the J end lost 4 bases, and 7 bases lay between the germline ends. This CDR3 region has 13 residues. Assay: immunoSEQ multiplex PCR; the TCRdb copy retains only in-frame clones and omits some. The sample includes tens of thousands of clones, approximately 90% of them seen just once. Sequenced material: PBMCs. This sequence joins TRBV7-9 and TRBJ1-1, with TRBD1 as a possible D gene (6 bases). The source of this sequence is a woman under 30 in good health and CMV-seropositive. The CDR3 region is CASSLEGGTEAFF. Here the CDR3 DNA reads TGTGCCAGCAGCTTAGAAGGGGGCACTGAAGCTTTCTTT. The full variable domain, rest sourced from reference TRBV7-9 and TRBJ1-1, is DTGVSQNPRHKITKRGQNVTFRCDPISEHNRLYWYRQTLGQGPEFLTYFQNEAQLEKSRLLSDRFSAERPKGSFSTLEIQRTEQGDSAMYLCASSLEGGTEAFFGQGTRLTVV.